What follows describes a single T cell receptor beta chain. The germline V gene encodes CDR1 LNHDA and CDR2 SQIVND (reference sequence). V lost 4 bases to trimming and J lost 7 bases, with 11 bases between them. This CDR3 region has 12 residues. The repertoire was sequenced with immunoSEQ multiplex PCR; TCRdb's copy has only in-frame clones and lacks some. The data contain under 7,500 clones, around 50% of them singletons. These data belong to a study of neoadjuvant anti-PD-1 for oral cavity cancer. The material was tumor tissue, obtained before nivolumab (anti-PD-1) treatment. The sequence was collected from a person aged 35-79 years with oral cavity squamous cell carcinoma. The rearrangement uses TRBV19 and TRBJ2-7; the D is unclear. CDR3 coding DNA: TGTGCCAGTAGTACTTCAATGGGAGAGCAGTACTTC. Protein: CASSTSMGEQYF.